These 6 T cell receptor beta chains originate from one sample sequenced in a study of shared clonotypes between healthy human individuals (dated by TCRdb to about 2020). Libraries were prepared through the immunoSEQ multiplex PCR assay. This immuneACCESS table, as held by TCRdb, lists in-frame sequences with V and J called but not all clones. Of the missing ones, under half trace to an unresolved V gene in checked studies; the others have no known cause. This sample lists nearly 500,000 clones; about 79% were detected once. Roughly 13% of the sample goes to the ten largest clones. The sample consisted of PBMCs. The receptors stem from a woman aged 40 to 50 in good health. Some clones in this sample may be carry-over from other donors' samples.

CDR3 sequence: CATSRGEGETQYF. The CDR3 DNA reads as TGTGCTACCTCCCGGGGGGAGGGAGAGACCCAGTACTTC. The chain has TRBV7-6 and TRBJ2-5; 7 bases match TRBD2. The CDR3 length is 13 residues. Germline lookup yields CDR1 SGHVS and CDR2 FNYEAQ.

The V call is TRBV30, the J call TRBJ2-4, with 10 nucleotides matching TRBD1. Trimming took 1 base from V and 1 from J; bases not matched to a gene: 19. This CDR3 is built from 21 residues. The germline V gene encodes CDR1 GTSNPN and CDR2 SVGIG (reference sequence). The CDR3 region has the DNA TGTGCCTGGAGTGGCTCCAGACAGGGGGCGACAAGCGGGACTGCCAAAAACATTCAGTACTTC. It encodes CAWSGSRQGATSGTAKNIQYF.

The J gene is TRBJ2-1, the V gene TRBV27, with 10 bases identical to TRBD1. The length of the CDR3 is 15 residues. Trimming cost V 5 bases and J 8 bases; bases outside gene matches: 9. The germline CDR1 and CDR2 sequences are MNHEY and SMNVEV (reference sequence). CDR3 in amino acids: CASSIGTGEFYEQFF. The DNA for the CDR3 is TGTGCCAGCAGTATAGGGACAGGGGAATTCTATGAGCAGTTCTTC.

This clone was picked up a small number of times. The CDR3 DNA sequence: TGTGCCACCAGCAGAGAACCGGGACTAGCCTACGAGCAGTACTTC. It codes for CATSREPGLAYEQYF. The V and J genes are TRBV15 and TRBJ2-7; TRBD2 matches at 8 bases. Trimming removed 0 bases from V and 2 bases from J; junction bases left unmatched: 3. This CDR3 has 15 residues. Germline CDR1 reads LNHNV; CDR2 reads YYDKDF (reference sequence).

CDR3: CAWRTSGARDEQFF. The CDR3, as DNA: TGTGCCTGGCGGACTAGCGGGGCCCGGGATGAGCAGTTCTTC. The rearrangement uses TRBV30 and TRBJ2-1, with 12 positions matching TRBD2. The CDR3 is made up of 14 amino acids. Germline lookup yields CDR1 GTSNPN and CDR2 SVGIG (reference sequence). The V and J ends lost 5 bases and 8 bases, in that order; junction bases with no gene match: 7.

This chain uses TRBV9 with TRBJ2-2; D is tentatively TRBD1 or TRBD2 (5 bases each). Germline V gene sequence: CDR1 SGDLS, CDR2 YYNGEE. The CDR3 contains 17 residues. V lost 0 bases and J 3 bases, leaving 15 bases between the germline ends. The CDR3 coding sequence is TGTGCCAGCAGCGTAGGGCAGGGCCGGACTTACACCGGGGAGCTGTTTTTT. This gives the protein CASSVGQGRTYTGELFF.